The rows below give T cell receptor beta chains drawn from one sample of a study of T cells after yellow fever vaccination. MiXCR was run by TCRdb on the 5' RACE reads, yielding one entry per CDR3 protein. The sample lists over 85,000 distinct CDR3 sequences; 8.9% were seen once. Sequencing was performed on CD8+ T cells not binding an NS4B(214-222) dextramer, sorted from PBMCs, taken around 14 days after the first yellow fever vaccination. The receptor source for this set is a man younger than 30 who received the YFV17D yellow fever vaccine. The CDR3 runs from the conserved cysteine through the conserved F or W. A D gene is named only where the DNA matches it firmly. Clone size is not always given. Where it is, it says once, few, many or a class for expanded clones.

j_call d_call clone_size v_call cdr3_aa cdr3_nt
TRBJ2-1 TRBD2 many TRBV6-1 CASSPGTRLNEQFF TGTGCCAGCAGCCCCGGGACTAGACTCAATGAGCAGTTCTTC
TRBJ2-2 TRBD2 . TRBV10-3 CAISGGTSGSTGELFF TGTGCCATCAGTGGGGGGACTAGCGGGAGCACCGGGGAGCTGTTTTTT
TRBJ1-1 . few TRBV27 CASNPGAGGTEAFF TGTGCCAGCAACCCAGGGGCGGGCGGCACTGAAGCTTTCTTT
TRBJ1-5 . many TRBV6-6 CASRGGGSWQPQHF TGTGCCAGCAGAGGGGGGGGGTCGTGGCAGCCCCAGCATTTT
TRBJ2-1 . . TRBV5-1 CASNGKGGSSYNEQFF TGCGCCAGCAATGGAAAAGGGGGGAGCTCCTACAATGAGCAGTTCTTC
TRBJ2-5 . few TRBV6-2/TRBV6-3 CASSKGLQETQYF TGTGCCAGCAGTAAAGGGCTACAAGAGACCCAGTACTTC
TRBJ2-3 . few TRBV7-3 CASSLPAAPTDTQYF TGTGCCAGCAGCTTACCAGCGGCCCCTACAGATACGCAGTATTTT
TRBJ1-2 . . TRBV11-1 CASSISGVDRGSNYGYTF TGTGCCAGCAGCATATCCGGGGTGGACAGAGGGTCTAACTATGGCTACACCTTC
TRBJ2-2 . . TRBV19 CASSPIRGNTGELFF TGTGCCAGTAGTCCTATTAGGGGAAACACCGGGGAGCTGTTTTTT
TRBJ2-3 TRBD2 . TRBV6-5 CASSYEAGGFTDTQYF TGTGCCAGCAGTTACGAGGCGGGGGGATTCACAGATACGCAGTATTTT
TRBJ2-2 . . TRBV5-4 CASTQKGDGGNTGELFF TGTGCCAGCACCCAAAAGGGGGACGGCGGGAACACCGGGGAGCTGTTTTTT
TRBJ1-1 . few TRBV29-1 CSVEVQGPNTEAFF TGCAGCGTTGAAGTCCAGGGACCGAACACTGAAGCTTTCTTT
TRBJ2-1 . few TRBV12-3/TRBV12-4 CASSLVQFGEQFF TGTGCCAGCAGTTTAGTGCAGTTTGGTGAGCAGTTCTTC
TRBJ2-3 TRBD1 many TRBV7-9 CASSFDRVPDTQYF TGTGCCAGCAGCTTCGACAGGGTGCCAGATACGCAGTATTTT
TRBJ2-7 . few TRBV12-3/TRBV12-4 CASSLRGALSYEQYF TGTGCCAGCAGTTTACGAGGGGCCTTATCCTACGAGCAGTACTTC
TRBJ2-1 . . TRBV18 CASSRDEGRNFAKFF TGTGCCAGCTCACGAGACGAGGGAAGAAATTTTGCTAAGTTCTTC
TRBJ1-5 . . TRBV3-1 CASSPGLYSNQPQHF TGTGCCAGCAGCCCGGGACTTTATAGCAATCAGCCCCAGCATTTT
TRBJ2-1 . . TRBV7-9 CASSLAGSGVRDEQFF TGTGCCAGCAGCTTAGCGGGGTCAGGGGTTAGGGATGAGCAGTTCTTC
TRBJ2-5 . . TRBV6-4 CASSEQGGPQETQYF TGTGCCAGCAGTGAGCAAGGAGGGCCCCAAGAGACCCAGTACTTC
TRBJ2-2 . many TRBV6-1 CASTRGRGTGELFF TGTGCCAGCACCCGGGGGCGGGGCACCGGGGAGCTGTTTTTT
TRBJ1-5 . . TRBV4-1 CASSQEGGWGTNEPQHF TGCGCCAGCAGCCAAGAAGGTGGATGGGGGACCAATGAGCCCCAGCATTTT
TRBJ1-1 . few TRBV7-3 CASSPNTGMNTEAFF TGTGCCAGCAGCCCGAACACAGGGATGAACACTGAAGCTTTCTTT
TRBJ1-3 . . TRBV29-1 CSAGTFGNTIYF TGCAGCGCCGGGACATTTGGAAACACCATATATTTT
TRBJ2-3 . few TRBV4-2 CASSTQLGTFEPYTDTQYF TGTGCCAGCAGCACCCAACTTGGGACATTCGAACCCTACACAGATACGCAGTATTTT
TRBJ1-1 TRBD1 . TRBV28 CASRGGQGAFGTEAFF TGTGCCAGCAGGGGGGGGCAGGGGGCATTCGGCACTGAAGCTTTCTTT
TRBJ2-5 . few TRBV5-4 CASSPEYEETQYF TGTGCCAGCAGCCCGGAGTACGAAGAGACCCAGTACTTC
TRBJ2-1 . . TRBV6-1 CASSEGVGPNEQFF TGTGCCAGCAGTGAAGGGGTCGGCCCCAATGAGCAGTTCTTC
TRBJ1-4 . . TRBV5-4 CASSLDGRNEKLFF TGTGCCAGCAGCTTGGACGGCAGAAATGAAAAACTGTTTTTT
TRBJ2-7 TRBD1 . TRBV5-6 CASSVRQGIPLPSYEQYF TGTGCCAGCAGCGTCAGACAGGGGATCCCTCTCCCCTCCTACGAGCAGTACTTC
TRBJ1-4 . few TRBV5-6 CASSSMTESNEKLFF TGTGCCAGCAGCTCGATGACCGAATCTAATGAAAAACTGTTTTTT
TRBJ2-2 TRBD2 few TRBV11-2 CASSLPLFRAGANTGELFF TGTGCCAGCAGCCTCCCCCTTTTTCGAGCGGGGGCCAACACCGGGGAGCTGTTTTTT
TRBJ1-2 TRBD1 . TRBV4-2 CASSQPGQGTLEGYTF TGTGCCAGCAGCCAACCGGGACAGGGTACTTTGGAAGGCTACACCTTC
TRBJ1-5 TRBD1 . TRBV7-9 CASSPGTGNSNQPQHF TGTGCCAGCAGCCCCGGGACAGGGAATAGCAATCAGCCCCAGCATTTT
TRBJ2-3 TRBD1 few TRBV12-3/TRBV12-4 CASSSRGTGFRNTQYF TGTGCCAGCAGTTCCCGGGGGACAGGGTTTCGAAATACGCAGTATTTT
TRBJ2-2 TRBD2 . TRBV4-1 CASSQGGGPVVGELFF TGCGCCAGCAGCCAAGGGGGGGGTCCGGTGGTGGGGGAGCTGTTTTTT
TRBJ2-3 . . TRBV29-1 CSVEDHGERTDTQYF TGCAGCGTTGAAGATCACGGAGAGCGCACAGATACGCAGTATTTT
TRBJ2-7 . few TRBV20-1 CSARGQLYEQYF TGCAGTGCTAGAGGACAGCTCTACGAGCAGTACTTC
TRBJ2-1 . few TRBV4-1 CASSQMEGDEQFF TGCGCCAGCAGCCAAATGGAGGGAGATGAGCAGTTCTTC
TRBJ1-2 . few TRBV29-1 CSGVEVEGYTF TGCAGCGGGGTGGAGGTCGAGGGCTACACCTTC
TRBJ2-1 TRBD1 few TRBV5-1 CASSLRDSYNEQFF TGCGCCAGCAGCCTCCGGGACAGTTACAATGAGCAGTTCTTC
TRBJ1-5 TRBD1 many TRBV12-3/TRBV12-4 CASSNGQGDQPQHF TGTGCCAGCAGTAACGGACAGGGGGACCAGCCCCAGCATTTT
TRBJ1-2 . few TRBV12-3/TRBV12-4 CASLRVSVIYGYTF TGTGCCAGTTTACGCGTATCGGTAATCTATGGCTACACCTTC
TRBJ2-3 . . TRBV5-1 CASSLRGGFGGGPDTQYF TGCGCCAGCAGCTTGAGGGGCGGATTTGGTGGAGGTCCAGATACGCAGTATTTT
TRBJ2-5 TRBD2 many TRBV7-8 CASTGGGETQYF TGTGCCAGCACCGGCGGGGGGGAGACCCAGTACTTC
TRBJ1-1 . few TRBV6-5 CASSYGLGTEAFF TGTGCCAGCAGTTACGGGTTGGGTACTGAAGCTTTCTTT
TRBJ1-1 TRBD1 few TRBV7-9 CASIPGQGFTEAFF TGTGCCAGCATCCCGGGACAGGGGTTCACTGAAGCTTTCTTT
TRBJ2-5 TRBD1 few TRBV7-8 CASSHRGGETQYF TGTGCCAGCAGCCACAGGGGTGGGGAGACCCAGTACTTC
TRBJ1-6 . few TRBV20-1 CSARGEQGLAPLHF TGCAGTGCTAGAGGGGAACAGGGACTCGCACCCCTCCACTTT